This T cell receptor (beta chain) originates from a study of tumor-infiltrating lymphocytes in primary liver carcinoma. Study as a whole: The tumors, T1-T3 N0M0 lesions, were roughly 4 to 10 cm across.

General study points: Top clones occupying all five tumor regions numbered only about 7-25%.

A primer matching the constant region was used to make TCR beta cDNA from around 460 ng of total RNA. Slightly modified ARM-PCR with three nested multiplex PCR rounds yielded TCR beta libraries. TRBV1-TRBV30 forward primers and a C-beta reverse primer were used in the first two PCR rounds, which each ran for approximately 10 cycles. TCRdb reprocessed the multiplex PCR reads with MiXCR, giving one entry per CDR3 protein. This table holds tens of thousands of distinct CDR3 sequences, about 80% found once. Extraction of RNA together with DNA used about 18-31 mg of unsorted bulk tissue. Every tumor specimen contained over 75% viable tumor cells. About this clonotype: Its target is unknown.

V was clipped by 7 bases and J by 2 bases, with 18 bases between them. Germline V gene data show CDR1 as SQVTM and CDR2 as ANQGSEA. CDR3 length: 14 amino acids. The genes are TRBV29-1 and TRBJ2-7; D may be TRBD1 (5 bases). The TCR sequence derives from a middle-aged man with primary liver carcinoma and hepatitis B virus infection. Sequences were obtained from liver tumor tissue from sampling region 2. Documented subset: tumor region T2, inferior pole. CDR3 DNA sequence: TGCAGCGCCATAACAAGGGGCAGCCCCTACGAGCAGTACTTC. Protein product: CSAITRGSPYEQYF.